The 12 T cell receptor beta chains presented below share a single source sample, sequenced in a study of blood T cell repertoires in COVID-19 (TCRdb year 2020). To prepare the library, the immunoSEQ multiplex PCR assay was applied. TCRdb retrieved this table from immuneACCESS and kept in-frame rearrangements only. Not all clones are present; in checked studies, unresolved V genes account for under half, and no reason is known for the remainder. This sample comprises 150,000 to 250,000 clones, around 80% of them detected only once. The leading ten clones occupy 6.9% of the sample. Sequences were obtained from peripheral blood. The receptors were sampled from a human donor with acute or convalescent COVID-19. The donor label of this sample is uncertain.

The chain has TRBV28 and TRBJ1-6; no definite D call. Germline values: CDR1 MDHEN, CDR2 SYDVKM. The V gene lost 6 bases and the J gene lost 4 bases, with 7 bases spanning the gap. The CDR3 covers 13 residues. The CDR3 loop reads CASRPIYNSPLHF. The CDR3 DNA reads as TGTGCCAGCAGACCTATTTATAATTCACCCCTCCACTTT.

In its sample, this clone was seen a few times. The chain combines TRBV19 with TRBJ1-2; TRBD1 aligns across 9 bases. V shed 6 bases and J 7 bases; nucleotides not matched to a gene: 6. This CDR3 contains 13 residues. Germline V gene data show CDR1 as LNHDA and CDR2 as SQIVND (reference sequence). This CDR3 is CASSPGTGSGYTF. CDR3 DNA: TGTGCCAGTAGCCCCGGGACAGGGAGTGGCTACACCTTC.

The DNA of the CDR3 is TGTGCCAGCAGCGGGAGACAGACCCTTAGCAATCAGCCCCAGCATTTT. The encoded protein is CASSGRQTLSNQPQHF. The chain recombines TRBV2 with TRBJ1-5; D perhaps matches TRBD1 (5 bases). V was pared by 6 bases and J by 0 bases, with 15 bases between. The germline V gene has CDR1 SNHLY and CDR2 FYNNEI. The CDR3 is 16 residues long.

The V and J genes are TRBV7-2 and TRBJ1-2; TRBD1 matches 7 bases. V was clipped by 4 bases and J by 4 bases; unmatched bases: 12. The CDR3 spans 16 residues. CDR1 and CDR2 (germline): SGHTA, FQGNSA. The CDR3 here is CASSSDRAGYRYGYTF. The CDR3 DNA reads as TGTGCCAGCAGCTCCGACAGGGCCGGCTATCGCTATGGCTACACCTTC.

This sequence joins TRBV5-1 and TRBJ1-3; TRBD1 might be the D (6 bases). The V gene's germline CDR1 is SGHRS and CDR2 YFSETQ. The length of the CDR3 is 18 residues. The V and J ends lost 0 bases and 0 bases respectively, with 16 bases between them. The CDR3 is CASSLGLKQGVSGNTIYF. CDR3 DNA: TGCGCCAGCAGCTTGGGGCTGAAACAGGGCGTCTCTGGAAACACCATATATTTT. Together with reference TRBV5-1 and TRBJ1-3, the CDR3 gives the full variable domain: KAGVTQTPRYLIKTRGQQVTLSCSPISGHRSVSWYQQTPGQGLQFLFEYFSETQRNKGNFPGRFSGRQFSNSRSEMNVSTLELGDSALYLCASSLGLKQGVSGNTIYFGEGSWLTVV.

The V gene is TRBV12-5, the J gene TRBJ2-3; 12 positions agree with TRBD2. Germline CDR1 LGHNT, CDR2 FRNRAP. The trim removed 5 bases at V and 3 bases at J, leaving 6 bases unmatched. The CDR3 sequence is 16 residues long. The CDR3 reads CASGPTSGSGTDTQYF. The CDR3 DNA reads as TGTGCTAGTGGTCCGACTAGCGGGAGTGGTACAGATACGCAGTATTTT.

In DNA form, the CDR3 reads TGTGCCAGCAGCGTAGGGGACAGGGGGCCAAAGCGAACAGATACGCAGTATTTT. This sequence encodes CASSVGDRGPKRTDTQYF. This sequence joins TRBV9 and TRBJ2-3; 12 bases agree with TRBD1. CDR1 SGDLS and CDR2 YYNGEE come from the germline V gene. The CDR3 runs to 18 residues. The J segment lost 3 bases and the V segment lost 0 bases, leaving 8 bases of the junction unmatched.

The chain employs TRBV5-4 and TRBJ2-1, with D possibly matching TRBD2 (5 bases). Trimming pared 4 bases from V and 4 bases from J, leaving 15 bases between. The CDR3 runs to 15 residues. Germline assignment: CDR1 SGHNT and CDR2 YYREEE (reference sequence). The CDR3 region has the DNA TGTGCCAGCAGCCCCCCCGGGGTCGGGTACAATGAGCAGTTCTTC. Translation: CASSPPGVGYNEQFF.

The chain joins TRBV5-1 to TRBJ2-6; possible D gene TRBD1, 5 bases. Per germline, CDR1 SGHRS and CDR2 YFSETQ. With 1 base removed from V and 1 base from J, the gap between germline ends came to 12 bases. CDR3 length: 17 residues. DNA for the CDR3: TGCGCCAGCAGCTTGACGACAGATCTTTCTGGGGCCAACGTCCTGACTTTC. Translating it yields CASSLTTDLSGANVLTF. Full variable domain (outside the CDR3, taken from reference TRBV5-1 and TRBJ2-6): KAGVTQTPRYLIKTRGQQVTLSCSPISGHRSVSWYQQTPGQGLQFLFEYFSETQRNKGNFPGRFSGRQFSNSRSEMNVSTLELGDSALYLCASSLTTDLSGANVLTFGAGSRLTVL.

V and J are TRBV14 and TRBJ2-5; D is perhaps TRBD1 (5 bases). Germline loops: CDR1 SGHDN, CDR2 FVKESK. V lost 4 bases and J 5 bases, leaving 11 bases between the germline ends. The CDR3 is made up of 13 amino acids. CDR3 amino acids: CASSRTLGETQYF. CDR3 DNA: TGTGCCAGCAGCCGGACATTGGGTGAGACCCAGTACTTC.

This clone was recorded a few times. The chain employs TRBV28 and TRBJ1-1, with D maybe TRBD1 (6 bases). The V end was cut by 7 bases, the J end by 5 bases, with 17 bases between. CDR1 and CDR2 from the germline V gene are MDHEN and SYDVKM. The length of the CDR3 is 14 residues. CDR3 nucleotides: TGTGCCAGCATAAACAGGGCTCGTGGGACTGAAGCTTTCTTT. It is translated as CASINRARGTEAFF. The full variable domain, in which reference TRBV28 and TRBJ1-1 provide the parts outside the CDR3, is DVKVTQSSRYLVKRTGEKVFLECVQDMDHENMFWYRQDPGLGLRLIYFSYDVKMKEKGDIPEGYSVSREKKERFSLILESASTNQTSMYLCASINRARGTEAFFGQGTRLTVV.

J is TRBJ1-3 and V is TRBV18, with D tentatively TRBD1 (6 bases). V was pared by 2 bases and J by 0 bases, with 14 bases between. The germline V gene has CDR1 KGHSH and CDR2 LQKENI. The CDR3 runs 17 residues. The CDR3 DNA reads TGTGCCAGCTCACCATCGGCGCAGACAGGCTCTGGAAACACCATATATTTT. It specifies CASSPSAQTGSGNTIYF. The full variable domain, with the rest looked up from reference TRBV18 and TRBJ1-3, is NAGVMQNPRHLVRRRGQEARLRCSPMKGHSHVYWYRQLPEEGLKFMVYLQKENIIDESGMPKERFSAEFPKEGPSILRIQQVVRGDSAAYFCASSPSAQTGSGNTIYFGEGSWLTVV.